Listed below are T cell receptor beta chains from one sample, sequenced in a study of identical twins. One entry per CDR3 protein results from TCRdb running MiXCR on the 5' RACE reads. The table records 540,000 or so distinct CDR3 sequences, 20% to 25% of them present only once. In addition, the sample was reused for a study of yellow fever vaccine responses in identical twins.

The source material was CD4+ T cells sorted from blood. All receptors come from a young woman in good health. CDR3s include the opening cysteine and the closing phenylalanine or tryptophan. The order of the fields is D gene, V gene, J gene, clone size, CDR3 protein, CDR3 DNA. D genes are given only for firm matches. The size field is filled for only some rows; it gives once, few, many or a size class.

-	TRBV7-9	TRBJ1-1	many	CASSLGGQGSTEAFF	TGTGCCAGCAGCTTGGGTGGGCAGGGGAGCACTGAAGCTTTCTTT
-	TRBV3-1	TRBJ1-1	few	CASSQGFGLGTEAFF	TGTGCCAGCAGCCAAGGGTTTGGCCTCGGCACTGAAGCTTTCTTT
-	TRBV29-1	TRBJ1-2	-	CSVEAVGGWGYTF	TGCAGCGTTGAGGCTGTAGGGGGATGGGGCTACACCTTC
-	TRBV6-6	TRBJ2-7	few	CASSYSGIEQYF	TGTGCCAGCAGTTATTCAGGGATCGAGCAGTACTTC
TRBD2	TRBV9	TRBJ2-3	-	CASSPAVAGGGDTQYF	TGTGCCAGCAGCCCTGCGGTAGCGGGGGGAGGAGATACGCAGTATTTT
-	TRBV7-3	TRBJ2-1	-	CASSPLGQSDNEQFF	TGTGCCAGCAGCCCCTTAGGACAGAGCGACAATGAGCAGTTCTTC
-	TRBV5-1	TRBJ1-3	-	CASSDSRNTIYF	TGCGCCAGCAGCGACAGCCGAAACACCATATATTTT
-	TRBV12-3/TRBV12-4	TRBJ2-1	-	CASSKGGSSYNEQFF	TGTGCCAGCAGCAAAGGGGGGAGCTCCTACAATGAGCAGTTCTTC
-	TRBV10-3	TRBJ2-6	-	CAIGVGTSGANVLTF	TGTGCCATCGGGGTGGGCACCTCTGGGGCCAACGTCCTGACTTTC
-	TRBV20-1	TRBJ2-7	-	CSARVVSGSYEQYF	TGCAGTGCTAGAGTCGTTAGCGGATCCTACGAGCAGTACTTC
-	TRBV9	TRBJ2-5	-	CASSVGGGIVETQYF	TGTGCCAGCAGCGTAGGGGGGGGCATTGTAGAGACCCAGTACTTC
-	TRBV10-3	TRBJ1-1	-	CAISASENTEAFF	TGTGCCATCAGTGCGTCAGAGAACACTGAAGCTTTCTTT
TRBD1	TRBV4-1	TRBJ1-1	-	CAHLTGLPLRDTEAFF	TGCGCCCACCTGACAGGGCTCCCGCTTAGGGACACTGAAGCTTTCTTT
TRBD1	TRBV20-1	TRBJ1-5	-	CSARGQGQYQPQHF	TGCAGTGCTAGGGGACAGGGGCAGTATCAGCCCCAGCATTTT
-	TRBV3-1	TRBJ1-1	-	CASSLSTVGNTEAFF	TGTGCCAGCTCCCTCTCGACCGTAGGGAACACTGAAGCTTTCTTT
TRBD1	TRBV12-3/TRBV12-4	TRBJ2-1	-	CASSGYRDREIYNEQFF	TGTGCCAGCAGTGGATACCGGGACAGGGAGATCTACAATGAGCAGTTCTTC
-	TRBV12-5	TRBJ2-5	few	CASGLGRLASETQYF	TGTGCTAGTGGTTTGGGACGTCTGGCGTCGGAGACCCAGTACTTC
-	TRBV7-9	TRBJ2-7	few	CASSLVRSAAFWGEQYF	TGTGCCAGCAGCTTAGTACGGTCGGCGGCCTTTTGGGGCGAGCAGTACTTC
TRBD1	TRBV12-3/TRBV12-4	TRBJ1-2	many	CASSLRTGGDYGYTF	TGTGCCAGCAGTTTGAGGACAGGTGGTGACTATGGCTACACCTTC
-	TRBV6-5	TRBJ1-5	few	CASSYSHGNQPQHF	TGTGCCAGCAGTTACTCGCACGGCAATCAGCCCCAGCATTTT
-	TRBV10-3	TRBJ2-2	-	CAITARVETGELFF	TGTGCCATCACCGCCCGGGTAGAAACCGGGGAGCTGTTTTTT
TRBD1	TRBV24-1	TRBJ2-7	-	CATSDPGTGVFEQYF	TGTGCCACCAGTGATCCCGGGACAGGGGTGTTCGAGCAGTACTTC
-	TRBV10-3	TRBJ2-3	few	CAIRSIDPDTQYF	TGTGCCATCAGATCAATAGACCCAGATACGCAGTATTTT
-	TRBV5-1	TRBJ2-7	few	CASSWDKGGSYEQYF	TGCGCCAGCAGCTGGGACAAAGGGGGATCCTACGAGCAGTACTTC
TRBD1	TRBV3-1	TRBJ2-7	-	CASTPEVVSFSGTGDHEQYF	TGTGCCAGCACCCCAGAGGTCGTTAGCTTCTCCGGGACAGGGGACCACGAGCAGTACTTC
TRBD2	TRBV7-3	TRBJ2-1	few	CASSSGTSGMNEQFF	TGTGCCAGCAGCTCGGGGACTAGCGGGATGAATGAGCAGTTCTTC
-	TRBV5-1	TRBJ1-3	-	CASSLGDGNTIYF	TGCGCCAGCAGCTTGGGGGATGGAAACACCATATATTTT
TRBD1	TRBV12-3/TRBV12-4	TRBJ2-7	few	CASSPPRDSYEQYF	TGTGCCAGCAGTCCCCCCCGGGACAGCTACGAGCAGTACTTC
-	TRBV12-3/TRBV12-4	TRBJ2-5	-	CASSPDGAKETQYF	TGTGCCAGCAGTCCAGACGGAGCGAAAGAGACCCAGTACTTC
TRBD2	TRBV4-2	TRBJ2-7	few	CASSQGLAEIYEQYF	TGTGCCAGCAGCCAAGGACTAGCGGAGATATACGAGCAGTACTTC
-	TRBV4-1	TRBJ2-5	few	CASSRWTTQETQYF	TGCGCCAGCAGCCGATGGACTACGCAAGAGACCCAGTACTTC
-	TRBV7-8	TRBJ2-2	many	CASSAVGQNTGELFF	TGTGCCAGCAGCGCAGTGGGACAGAACACCGGGGAGCTGTTTTTT
-	TRBV27	TRBJ1-1	-	CASSLFQGLGPEAFF	TGTGCCAGCAGTTTATTTCAGGGGTTGGGGCCTGAAGCTTTCTTT
TRBD1	TRBV12-3/TRBV12-4	TRBJ2-3	few	CASSSIRTGRFGDTQYF	TGTGCCAGCAGTTCTATCCGGACAGGGCGCTTTGGAGATACGCAGTATTTT
-	TRBV5-6	TRBJ2-3	-	CASASSSTDTQYF	TGTGCCAGCGCTAGTTCTAGCACAGATACGCAGTATTTT
-	TRBV4-1	TRBJ2-1	few	CASSHALIDQVSYNEQFF	TGCGCCAGCAGCCACGCCCTTATCGACCAGGTCTCCTACAATGAGCAGTTCTTC
-	TRBV20-1	TRBJ1-4	few	CSARAPGATNEKLFF	TGCAGTGCTAGAGCTCCGGGGGCAACTAATGAAAAACTGTTTTTT
-	TRBV2	TRBJ2-3	-	CASRANPGASTDTQYF	TGTGCCAGCAGAGCAAATCCGGGAGCTAGCACAGATACGCAGTATTTT
TRBD2	TRBV4-1	TRBJ2-3	-	CASSQGYLAGTDTQYF	TGCGCCAGCAGCCAAGGATACCTAGCGGGGACAGATACGCAGTATTTT
TRBD2	TRBV2	TRBJ2-3	-	CASSLTGGGAADTQYF	TGTGCCAGCAGTCTTACGGGCGGGGGTGCGGCAGATACGCAGTATTTT
-	TRBV20-1	TRBJ2-1	few	CSVPLRGPHFGEQFF	TGCAGTGTCCCCCTAAGGGGCCCCCATTTTGGGGAGCAGTTCTTC
-	TRBV12-3/TRBV12-4	TRBJ2-1	-	CASSLTQSNEQFF	TGTGCCAGCAGTCTTACACAATCCAATGAGCAGTTCTTC
TRBD1	TRBV4-1	TRBJ1-1	-	CASSHEGAPTEAFF	TGCGCCAGCAGCCATGAGGGGGCGCCGACTGAAGCTTTCTTT
-	TRBV7-9	TRBJ2-6	-	CASSSQGTLSGANVLTF	TGTGCCAGCAGCTCCCAAGGGACCCTCTCTGGGGCCAACGTCCTGACTTTC
-	TRBV15	TRBJ2-5	-	CATREGGLETQYF	TGTGCCACCAGGGAAGGGGGATTGGAGACCCAGTACTTC
TRBD1	TRBV6-1	TRBJ2-1	few	CASSAWTGGNNEQFF	TGTGCCAGCAGTGCGTGGACAGGGGGGAACAATGAGCAGTTCTTC
-	TRBV5-1	TRBJ2-2	-	CASSSDPYTGELFF	TGCGCCAGCAGCTCGGACCCTTACACCGGGGAGCTGTTTTTT
-	TRBV5-1	TRBJ2-1	few	CASSLPGSVNEQFF	TGCGCCAGCAGCTTGCCCGGGAGTGTTAATGAGCAGTTCTTC
-	TRBV6-5	TRBJ2-7	few	CASSYSRQGTHEQYF	TGTGCCAGCAGTTACTCTCGGCAGGGAACCCACGAGCAGTACTTC
-	TRBV20-1	TRBJ2-7	-	CSAAPLLRPGYEQYF	TGCAGTGCAGCCCCCCTCCTCCGACCCGGATACGAGCAGTACTTC
-	TRBV2	TRBJ1-6	-	CASSEEQYNSPLHF	TGTGCCAGCAGTGAAGAACAGTATAATTCACCCCTCCACTTT
-	TRBV12-3/TRBV12-4	TRBJ2-3	few	CASSFKSAGADTQYF	TGTGCCAGCAGTTTTAAGAGCGCCGGTGCAGATACGCAGTATTTT
-	TRBV5-1	TRBJ1-1	-	CASSLAGDVTEAFF	TGCGCCAGCAGCTTGGCCGGGGACGTCACTGAAGCTTTCTTT
-	TRBV21-1	TRBJ1-2	few	CASSKARWRPGYGYTF	TGTGCCAGCAGCAAAGCGAGGTGGCGTCCGGGGTATGGCTACACCTTC
-	TRBV7-9	TRBJ2-3	few	CASSLEVTDTQYF	TGTGCCAGCAGCTTAGAGGTCACAGATACGCAGTATTTT
-	TRBV29-1	TRBJ2-1	-	CSVGTGRYLYNEQFF	TGCAGCGTTGGGACTGGGCGTTACCTCTACAATGAGCAGTTCTTC
TRBD1	TRBV5-1	TRBJ2-5	-	CASRRAAGGDETQYF	TGCGCCAGCAGAAGAGCCGCAGGGGGCGATGAGACCCAGTACTTC